This record covers a single TCR beta chain. Its cognate antigen is unknown. The data derive from a study of blood T cells in healthy people across ages. Study conclusions and caveats: There were more naive CD4+ cells and higher diversity in long-lived donors than in aged donors. Strong correlation existed between TCR beta diversity and naive T cell percentage.

The use of a sample-barcoded 5' primer and a J-beta primer mix characterized a second PCR of 7 to 11 cycles. One entry per CDR3 protein, called by TCRdb with MiXCR from the 5' RACE reads. The data contain hundreds of thousands of distinct CDR3 sequences, 45% to 50% of them singletons. There were healthy Caucasian individuals from Russia, aged roughly 6 to 90, serving as donors. About 10 milliliters of peripheral blood were drawn from each donor into EDTA-treated tubes. This TCR was sampled from a woman in her fifties or sixties in good health. The sample consisted of blood.

The CDR3 DNA reads TGTGCCAGCAGTGAAACCTCTAGAGGGAACAACGAGCAGTACTTC. Translating it yields CASSETSRGNNEQYF. The V gene is TRBV2, the J gene TRBJ2-5; D perhaps matches TRBD2 (5 bases). The J call may be faulty, since TRBJ2-7 better matches the DNA end. The CDR3 sequence is 15 residues long. Germline V gene sequence: CDR1 SNHLY, CDR2 FYNNEI.